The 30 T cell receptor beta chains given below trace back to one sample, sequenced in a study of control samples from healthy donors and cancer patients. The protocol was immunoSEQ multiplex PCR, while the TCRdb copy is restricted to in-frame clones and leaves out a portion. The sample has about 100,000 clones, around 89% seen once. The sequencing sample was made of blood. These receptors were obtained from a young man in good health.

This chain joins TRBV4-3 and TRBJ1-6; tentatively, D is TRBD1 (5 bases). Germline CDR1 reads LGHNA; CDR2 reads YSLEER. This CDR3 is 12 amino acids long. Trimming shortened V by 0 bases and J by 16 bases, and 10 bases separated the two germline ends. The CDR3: CASSQDRGRLHF. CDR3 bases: TGCGCCAGCAGCCAAGATCGGGGCAGACTCCACTTT.

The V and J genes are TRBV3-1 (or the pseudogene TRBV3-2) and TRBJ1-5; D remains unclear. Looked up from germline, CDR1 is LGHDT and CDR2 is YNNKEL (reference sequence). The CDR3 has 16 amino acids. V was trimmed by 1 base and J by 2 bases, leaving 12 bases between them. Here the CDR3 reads CASSQGGYDGNQPQHF. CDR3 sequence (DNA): TGTGCCAGCAGCCAAGGTGGATACGACGGCAATCAGCCCCAGCATTTT.

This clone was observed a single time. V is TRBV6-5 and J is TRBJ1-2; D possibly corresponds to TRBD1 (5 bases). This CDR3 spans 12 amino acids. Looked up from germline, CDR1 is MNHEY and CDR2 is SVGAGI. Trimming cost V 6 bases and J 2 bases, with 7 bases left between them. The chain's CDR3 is CASRWGNYGYTF. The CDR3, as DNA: TGTGCCAGCAGGTGGGGGAACTATGGCTACACCTTC.

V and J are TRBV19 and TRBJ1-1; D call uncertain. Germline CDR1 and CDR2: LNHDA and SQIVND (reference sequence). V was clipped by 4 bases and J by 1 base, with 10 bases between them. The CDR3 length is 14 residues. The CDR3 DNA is TGTGCCAGTAGTACCACGAGGCAGAACACTGAAGCTTTCTTT. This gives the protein CASSTTRQNTEAFF.

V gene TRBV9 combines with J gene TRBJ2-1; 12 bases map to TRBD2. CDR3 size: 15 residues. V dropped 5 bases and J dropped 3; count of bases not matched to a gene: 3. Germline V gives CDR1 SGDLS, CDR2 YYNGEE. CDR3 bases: TGTGCCAGCAGTGCTAGCGGGAGGGGCTACAATGAGCAGTTCTTC. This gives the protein CASSASGRGYNEQFF. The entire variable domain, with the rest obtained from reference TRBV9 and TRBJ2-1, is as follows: DSGVTQTPKHLITATGQRVTLRCSPRSGDLSVYWYQQSLDQGLQFLIQYYNGEERAKGNILERFSAQQFPDLHSELNLSSLELGDSALYFCASSASGRGYNEQFFGPGTRLTVL.

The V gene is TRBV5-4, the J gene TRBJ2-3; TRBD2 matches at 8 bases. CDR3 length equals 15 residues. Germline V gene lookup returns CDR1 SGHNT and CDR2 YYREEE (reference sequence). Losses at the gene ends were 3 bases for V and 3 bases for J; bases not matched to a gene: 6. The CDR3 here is CASSYGTRETDTQYF. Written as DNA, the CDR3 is TGTGCCAGCAGCTACGGGACTAGAGAGACAGATACGCAGTATTTT.

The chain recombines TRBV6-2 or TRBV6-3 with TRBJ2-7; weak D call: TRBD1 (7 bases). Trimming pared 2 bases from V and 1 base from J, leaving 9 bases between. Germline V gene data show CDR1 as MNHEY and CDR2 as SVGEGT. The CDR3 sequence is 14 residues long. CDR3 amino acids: CASSYQGGSYEQYF. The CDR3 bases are TGTGCCAGCAGTTACCAGGGGGGATCCTACGAGCAGTACTTC.

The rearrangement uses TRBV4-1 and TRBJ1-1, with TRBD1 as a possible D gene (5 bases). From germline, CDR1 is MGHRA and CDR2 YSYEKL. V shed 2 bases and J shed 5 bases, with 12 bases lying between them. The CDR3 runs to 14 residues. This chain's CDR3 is CASSQTAGGTEAFF. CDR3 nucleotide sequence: TGCGCCAGCAGCCAAACCGCGGGGGGGACTGAAGCTTTCTTT.

The CDR3 nucleotides read TGTGCCAGCAGCTTAGAACAGGGAAATGGGGAGACCCAGTACTTC. It specifies CASSLEQGNGETQYF. V and J are TRBV11-3 and TRBJ2-5, with D maybe TRBD1 (6 bases). Germline V lookup: CDR1 SGHNT, CDR2 YENEEA. This CDR3 is 15 amino acids long. V lost 0 bases to trimming and J lost 5 bases, with 13 bases between them.

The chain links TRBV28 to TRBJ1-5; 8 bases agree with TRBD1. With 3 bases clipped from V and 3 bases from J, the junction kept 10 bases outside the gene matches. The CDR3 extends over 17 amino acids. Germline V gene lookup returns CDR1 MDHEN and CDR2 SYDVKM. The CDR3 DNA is TGTGCCAGCAGTTTCTATGGGGGACAGGAATCCAATCAGCCCCAGCATTTT. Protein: CASSFYGGQESNQPQHF.

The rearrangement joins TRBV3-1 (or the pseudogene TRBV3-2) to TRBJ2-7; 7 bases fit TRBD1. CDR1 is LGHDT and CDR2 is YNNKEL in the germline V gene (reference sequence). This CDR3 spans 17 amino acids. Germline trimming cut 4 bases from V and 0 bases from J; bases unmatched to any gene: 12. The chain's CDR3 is CASSLLPGQSHSYEQYF. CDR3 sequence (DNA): TGTGCCAGCAGCCTTCTTCCGGGACAGTCCCACTCCTACGAGCAGTACTTC.

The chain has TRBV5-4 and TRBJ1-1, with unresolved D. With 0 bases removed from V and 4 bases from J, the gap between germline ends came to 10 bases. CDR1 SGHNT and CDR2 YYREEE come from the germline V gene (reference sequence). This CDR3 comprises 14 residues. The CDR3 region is CASSLDRGRTEAFF. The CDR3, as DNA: TGTGCCAGCAGCTTGGACAGAGGTCGCACTGAAGCTTTCTTT.

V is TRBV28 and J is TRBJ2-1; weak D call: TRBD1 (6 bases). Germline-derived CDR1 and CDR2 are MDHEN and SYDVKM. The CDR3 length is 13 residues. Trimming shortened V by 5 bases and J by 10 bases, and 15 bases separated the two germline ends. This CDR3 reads CASSPGTQREQFF. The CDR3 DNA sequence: TGTGCCAGCAGTCCGGGGACACAACGAGAGCAGTTCTTC.

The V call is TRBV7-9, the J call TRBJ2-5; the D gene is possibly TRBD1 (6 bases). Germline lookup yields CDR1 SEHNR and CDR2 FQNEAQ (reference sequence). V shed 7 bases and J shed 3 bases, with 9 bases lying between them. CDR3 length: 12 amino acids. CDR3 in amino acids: CASIRGEETQYF. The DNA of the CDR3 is TGTGCCAGCATCAGGGGAGAAGAGACCCAGTACTTC.

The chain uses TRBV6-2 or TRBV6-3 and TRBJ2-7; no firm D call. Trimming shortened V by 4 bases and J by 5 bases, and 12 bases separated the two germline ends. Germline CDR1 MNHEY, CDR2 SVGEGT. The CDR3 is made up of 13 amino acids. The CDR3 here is CASSWSIGHEQYF. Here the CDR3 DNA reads TGTGCCAGCAGTTGGTCCATCGGCCACGAGCAGTACTTC.

For the CDR3, the DNA is TGTGCCAGCAGCAAACCCCGACAGGGGTACTTC. It specifies CASSKPRQGYF. The chain combines TRBV21-1 with TRBJ2-7; the D call in the table, TRBD1, was not verified against the DNA. TRBV21-1 is shown as a pseudogene. The CDR3 extends over 11 amino acids.

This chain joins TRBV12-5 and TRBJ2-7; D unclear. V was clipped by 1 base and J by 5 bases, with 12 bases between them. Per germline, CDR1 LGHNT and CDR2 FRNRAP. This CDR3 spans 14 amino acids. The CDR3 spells CASGLEQLGHEQYF. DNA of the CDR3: TGTGCTAGTGGTTTGGAGCAGCTGGGCCACGAGCAGTACTTC.

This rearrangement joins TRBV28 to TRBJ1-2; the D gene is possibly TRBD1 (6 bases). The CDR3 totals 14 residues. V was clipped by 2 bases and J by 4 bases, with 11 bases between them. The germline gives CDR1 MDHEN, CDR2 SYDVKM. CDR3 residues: CASSLADRLYGYTF. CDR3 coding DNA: TGTGCCAGCAGTTTAGCGGACAGACTCTATGGCTACACCTTC.

The CDR3 coding sequence is TGTGCCAGCAGATTGGGACCGCTCAATCAGCCCCAGCATTTT. This codes for CASRLGPLNQPQHF. The chain combines TRBV6-5 with TRBJ1-5; possibly TRBD1 for D (5 bases). CDR3 length: 14 residues. Trimming left V 6 bases short and J 3 bases short, with 12 bases between. CDR1 and CDR2 from the germline V gene are MNHEY and SVGAGI.

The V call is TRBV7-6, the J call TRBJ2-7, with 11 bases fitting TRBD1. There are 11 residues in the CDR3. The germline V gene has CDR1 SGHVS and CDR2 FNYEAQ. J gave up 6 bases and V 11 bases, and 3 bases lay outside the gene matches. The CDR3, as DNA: TGTGCCTCCGGGACAGGGGGCGAGCAGTACTTC. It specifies CASGTGGEQYF.

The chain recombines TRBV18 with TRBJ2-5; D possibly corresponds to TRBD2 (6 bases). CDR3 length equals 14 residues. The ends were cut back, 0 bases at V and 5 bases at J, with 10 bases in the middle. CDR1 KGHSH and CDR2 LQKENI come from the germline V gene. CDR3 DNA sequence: TGTGCCAGCTCACCACCGTCGACTAGGGAGACCCAGTACTTC. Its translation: CASSPPSTRETQYF.

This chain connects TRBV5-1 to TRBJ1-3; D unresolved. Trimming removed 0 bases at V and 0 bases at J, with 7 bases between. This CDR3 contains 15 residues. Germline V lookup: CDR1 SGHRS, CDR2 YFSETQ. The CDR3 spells CASSLEHNSGNTIYF. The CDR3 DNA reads TGCGCCAGCAGCTTGGAGCACAACTCTGGAAACACCATATATTTT.

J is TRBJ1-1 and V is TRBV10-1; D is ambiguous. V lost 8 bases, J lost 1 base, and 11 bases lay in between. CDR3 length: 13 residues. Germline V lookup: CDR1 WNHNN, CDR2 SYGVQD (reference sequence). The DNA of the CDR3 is TGCGCCAGCCGTATTGCACGGAACACTGAAGCTTTCTTT. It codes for CASRIARNTEAFF.

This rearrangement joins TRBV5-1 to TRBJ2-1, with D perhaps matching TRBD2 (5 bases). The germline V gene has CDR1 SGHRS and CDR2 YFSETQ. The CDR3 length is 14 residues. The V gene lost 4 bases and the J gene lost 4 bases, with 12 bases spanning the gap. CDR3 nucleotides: TGCGCCAGCAGCCTCGACCAGCGGTACAATGAGCAGTTCTTC. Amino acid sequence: CASSLDQRYNEQFF. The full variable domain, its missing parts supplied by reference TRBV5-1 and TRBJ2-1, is KAGVTQTPRYLIKTRGQQVTLSCSPISGHRSVSWYQQTPGQGLQFLFEYFSETQRNKGNFPGRFSGRQFSNSRSEMNVSTLELGDSALYLCASSLDQRYNEQFFGPGTRLTVL.

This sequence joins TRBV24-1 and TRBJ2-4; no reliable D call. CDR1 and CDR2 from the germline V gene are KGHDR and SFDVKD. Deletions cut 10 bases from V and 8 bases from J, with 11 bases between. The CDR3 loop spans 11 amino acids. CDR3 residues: CATSDWDIQYF. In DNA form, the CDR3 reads TGTGCCACATCCGACTGGGACATTCAGTACTTC.

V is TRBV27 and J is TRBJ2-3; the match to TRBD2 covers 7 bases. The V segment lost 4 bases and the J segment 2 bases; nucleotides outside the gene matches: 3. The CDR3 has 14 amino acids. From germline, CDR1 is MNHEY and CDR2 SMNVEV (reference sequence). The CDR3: CASSWGGNTDTQYF. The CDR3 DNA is TGTGCCAGCAGTTGGGGGGGGAACACAGATACGCAGTATTTT.

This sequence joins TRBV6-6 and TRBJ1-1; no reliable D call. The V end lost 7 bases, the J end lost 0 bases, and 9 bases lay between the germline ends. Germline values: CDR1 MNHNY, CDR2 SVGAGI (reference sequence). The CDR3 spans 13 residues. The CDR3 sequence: CASTGEMNTEAFF. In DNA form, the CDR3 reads TGTGCCAGCACAGGCGAAATGAACACTGAAGCTTTCTTT.

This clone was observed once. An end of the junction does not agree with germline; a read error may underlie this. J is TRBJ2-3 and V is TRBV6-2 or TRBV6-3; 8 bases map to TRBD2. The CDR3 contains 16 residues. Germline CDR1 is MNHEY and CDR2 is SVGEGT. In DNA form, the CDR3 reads TGTGCCAGCAGTTACGCTTCGGGTGTTGGAGCGGGAGAAGGACATTTT. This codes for CASSYASGVGAGEGHF.

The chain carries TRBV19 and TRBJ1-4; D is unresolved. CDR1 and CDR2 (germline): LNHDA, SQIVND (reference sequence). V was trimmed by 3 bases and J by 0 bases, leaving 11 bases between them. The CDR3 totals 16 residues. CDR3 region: CASSIMSAATNEKLFF. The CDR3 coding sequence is TGTGCCAGTAGTATCATGTCGGCAGCAACTAATGAAAAACTGTTTTTT. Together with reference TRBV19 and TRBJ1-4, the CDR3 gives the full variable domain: DGGITQSPKYLFRKEGQNVTLSCEQNLNHDAMYWYRQDPGQGLRLIYYSQIVNDFQKGDIAEGYSVSREKKESFPLTVTSAQKNPTAFYLCASSIMSAATNEKLFFGSGTQLSVL.

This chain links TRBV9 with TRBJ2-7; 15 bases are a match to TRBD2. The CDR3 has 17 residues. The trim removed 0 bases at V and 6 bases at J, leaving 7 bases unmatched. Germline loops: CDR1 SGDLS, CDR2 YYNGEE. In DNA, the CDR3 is TGTGCCAGCAGCGTAGACCCGGGGACTAGCGGGAGGCTCGAGCAGTACTTC. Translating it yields CASSVDPGTSGRLEQYF.